This TCR beta chain was captured by sequencing in a study of breast tumors, draining lymph nodes, adjacent tissues. Samples came from axillary lymph nodes draining the breast cancer. V dropped 10 bases and J dropped 0 bases, with 15 bases sitting between them. CDR1 is MNHEY, CDR2 SVGEGT, per germline. There are 14 residues in the CDR3. As concerns this clonotype: The antigen is undetermined.

TCRdb passed the multiplex PCR reads through MiXCR, listing each CDR3 protein once. The sample shows some 170,000 distinct CDR3 sequences, roughly a third of them seen only once. Notes on the study in general: Most tumor T cells seemingly derive from lymph node, then expand in tumor. Luminal-like breast cancer showed significantly higher tumor–nontumor repertoire similarity than basal-like. Tumor T cell lymph node origin was a supported hypothesis, not proven. Tumor TCR diversity was below lymph nodes but above nontumor tissue.

The V call is TRBV6-2 or TRBV6-3, the J call TRBJ1-1; D possibly corresponds to TRBD1 (5 bases). Material: axillary lymph node tissue. The receptor was derived from a female donor with breast cancer. Some clones in this sample may be carry-over from other donors' samples. The CDR3 region is CAIGREKMNTEAFF. The CDR3 DNA reads TGTGCCATCGGCAGGGAGAAGATGAACACTGAAGCTTTCTTT.